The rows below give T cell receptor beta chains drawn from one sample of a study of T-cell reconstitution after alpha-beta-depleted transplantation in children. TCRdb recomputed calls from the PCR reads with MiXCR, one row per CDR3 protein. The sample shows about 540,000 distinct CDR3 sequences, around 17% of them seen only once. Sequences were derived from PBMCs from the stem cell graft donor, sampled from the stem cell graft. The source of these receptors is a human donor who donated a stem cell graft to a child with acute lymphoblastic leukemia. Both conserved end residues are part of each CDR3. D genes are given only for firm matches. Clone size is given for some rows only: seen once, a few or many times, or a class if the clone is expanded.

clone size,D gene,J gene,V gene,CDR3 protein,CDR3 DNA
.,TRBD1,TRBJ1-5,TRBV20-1,CSARVDRGFQPQHF,TGCAGTGCTAGGGTCGACAGGGGTTTTCAGCCCCAGCATTTT
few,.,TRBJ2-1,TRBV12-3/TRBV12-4,CASSFGLDFRNEQFF,TGTGCCAGCAGTTTCGGGCTAGATTTCCGGAATGAGCAGTTCTTC
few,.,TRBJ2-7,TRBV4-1,CASSQVQGDSYEQYF,TGCGCCAGCAGCCAAGTACAGGGTGACTCCTACGAGCAGTACTTC
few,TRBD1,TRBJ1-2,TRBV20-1,CSARARDRVYGYTF,TGCAGTGCTAGAGCTCGGGACAGGGTCTATGGCTACACCTTC
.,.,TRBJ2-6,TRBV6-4,CASSDSQSGANVLTF,TGTGCCAGCAGTGACTCACAATCTGGGGCCAACGTCCTGACTTTC
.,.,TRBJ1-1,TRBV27,CASRPQGFNTEAFF,TGTGCCAGCAGACCGCAGGGTTTCAACACTGAAGCTTTCTTT
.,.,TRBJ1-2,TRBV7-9,CASSWRTEHGYTF,TGTGCCAGCAGCTGGAGGACTGAGCATGGCTACACCTTC
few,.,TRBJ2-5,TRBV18,CASSRLGQLQETQYF,TGTGCCAGCTCACGCCTCGGGCAGCTACAAGAGACCCAGTACTTC
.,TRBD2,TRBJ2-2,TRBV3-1,CASSHVWTSGRDAAGELFF,TGTGCCAGCAGCCATGTCTGGACTAGCGGGAGAGACGCGGCCGGGGAGCTGTTTTTT
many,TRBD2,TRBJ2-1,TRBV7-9,CASSQLTSGRFYEQFF,TGTGCCAGCAGCCAGTTGACTAGCGGGAGGTTCTATGAGCAGTTCTTC
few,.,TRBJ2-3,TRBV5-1,CASSLAGAAGEMYTQYF,TGCGCCAGCAGCTTGGCCGGCGCCGCCGGGGAGATGTATACGCAGTATTTT
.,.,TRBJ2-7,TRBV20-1,CSASMPPGEGQYF,TGCAGTGCTAGTATGCCCCCAGGTGAGGGGCAGTACTTC
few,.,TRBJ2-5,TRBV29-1,CSVEGGWGRETQYF,TGCAGCGTTGAAGGGGGTTGGGGACGAGAGACCCAGTACTTC
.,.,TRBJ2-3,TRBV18,CASSPRPTSTDTEYF,TGTGCCAGCTCACCACGACCTACTAGCACAGATACGGAGTATTTT
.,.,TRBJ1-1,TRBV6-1,CASSEPGWAEAFF,TGTGCCAGCAGTGAGCCGGGTTGGGCTGAAGCTTTCTTT
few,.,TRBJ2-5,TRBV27,CASRTRQETQYF,TGTGCCAGCCGGACTCGCCAAGAGACCCAGTACTTC
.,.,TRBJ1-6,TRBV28,CASSFRNSPLHF,TGTGCCAGCAGTTTCCGGAATTCACCCCTCCACTTT
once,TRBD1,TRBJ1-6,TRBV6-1,CASRLRTGGSYNSPLHF,TGTGCCAGCAGACTTCGGACAGGGGGCTCCTATAATTCACCCCTCCACTTT
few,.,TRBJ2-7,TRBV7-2,CASSSFTRAYEQYF,TGTGCCAGCAGCTCCTTCACCCGAGCGTACGAGCAGTACTTC
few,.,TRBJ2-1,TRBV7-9,CASSLARDNEQFF,TGTGCCAGCAGCTTAGCTAGGGACAATGAGCAGTTCTTC
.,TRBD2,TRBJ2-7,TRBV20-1,CSAKSPLAGYYEQYF,TGCAGTGCTAAAAGCCCTCTAGCGGGATACTACGAGCAGTACTTC
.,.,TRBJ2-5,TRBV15,CATSRDGTGLQETQYF,TGTGCCACCAGCAGAGATGGAACAGGACTCCAAGAGACCCAGTACTTC
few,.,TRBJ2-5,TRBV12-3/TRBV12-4,CASSLRGRASRETQYF,TGTGCCAGCAGTTTACGTGGGAGAGCTTCCCGGGAGACCCAGTACTTC
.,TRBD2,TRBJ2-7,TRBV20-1,CSALAGGPLSSYEQYF,TGCAGTGCTTTAGCGGGAGGGCCCCTTAGCTCCTACGAGCAGTACTTC
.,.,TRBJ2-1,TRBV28,CASSYSLGGEQFF,TGTGCCAGCAGTTACTCCCTTGGGGGTGAGCAGTTCTTC
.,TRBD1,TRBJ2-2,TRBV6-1,CASRRPGQGNTGELFF,TGTGCCAGCAGACGTCCGGGACAGGGTAACACCGGGGAGCTGTTTTTT
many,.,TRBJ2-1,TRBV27,CASSLSGGNEQFF,TGCGCCAGCAGCTTGTCCGGGGGTAATGAGCAGTTCTTC
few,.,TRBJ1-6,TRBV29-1,CSVATLVNSPLHF,TGCAGCGTTGCCACTTTGGTGAATTCACCCCTCCACTTT
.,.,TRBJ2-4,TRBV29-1,CSPVLAKNIQYF,TGCAGCCCCGTTTTAGCCAAAAACATTCAGTACTTC
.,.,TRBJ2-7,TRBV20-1,CSARAFESSYEQYF,TGCAGTGCTAGAGCCTTTGAGAGCTCCTACGAGCAGTACTTC
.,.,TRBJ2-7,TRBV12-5,CASGLVSPGEVYEQYF,TGTGCTAGTGGTTTGGTTAGTCCAGGGGAGGTCTACGAGCAGTACTTC
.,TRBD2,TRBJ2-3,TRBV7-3,CASSPGRAFTDTQYF,TGTGCCAGCAGCCCTGGGAGGGCCTTTACAGATACGCAGTATTTT
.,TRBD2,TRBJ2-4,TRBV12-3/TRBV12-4,CASRPGLAEQNIQYF,TGTGCCAGCAGGCCGGGACTAGCGGAGCAAAACATTCAGTACTTC
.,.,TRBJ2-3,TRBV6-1,CASSGSVRRSDTQYF,TGTGCCAGCAGTGGTAGCGTGAGAAGATCAGATACGCAGTATTTT
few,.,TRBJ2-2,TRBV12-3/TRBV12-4,CASRGEGGGELFF,TGTGCCAGCAGGGGAGAGGGTGGCGGGGAGCTGTTTTTT
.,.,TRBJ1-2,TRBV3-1,CASSGGGTGYTF,TGTGCCAGTTCCGGCGGGGGGACTGGCTACACCTTC
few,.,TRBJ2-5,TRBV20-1,CSASRGPTGETQYF,TGCAGTGCTTCCCGTGGGCCGACGGGAGAGACCCAGTACTTC
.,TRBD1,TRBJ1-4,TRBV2,CASSGFDRGFEKLFF,TGTGCCAGCAGTGGGTTCGACAGGGGGTTCGAAAAACTGTTTTTT
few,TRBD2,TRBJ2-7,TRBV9,CASSVDDAGLAGVYEQYF,TGTGCCAGCAGCGTAGATGATGCGGGACTAGCGGGAGTCTACGAGCAGTACTTC
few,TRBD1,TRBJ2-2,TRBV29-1,CSVGRGQGRPGELFF,TGCAGCGTTGGTAGGGGACAGGGGAGGCCCGGGGAGCTGTTTTTT
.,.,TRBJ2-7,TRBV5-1,CASSLGPSDSYEQYF,TGCGCCAGCAGCTTGGGCCCCTCCGATTCCTACGAGCAGTACTTC
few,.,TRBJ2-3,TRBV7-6,CASSLDIRRDTQYF,TGTGCCAGCAGCTTAGATATCCGTCGGGATACGCAGTATTTT
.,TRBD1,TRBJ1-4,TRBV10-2,CASNEQGATNEKLFF,TGCGCCAGCAACGAACAGGGGGCCACTAATGAAAAACTGTTTTTT
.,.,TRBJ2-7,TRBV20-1,CSARGTGYEQYF,TGCAGTGCTAGGGGGACGGGATACGAGCAGTACTTC
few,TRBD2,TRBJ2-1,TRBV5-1,CASHPWSRGRNNEQFF,TGCGCCAGCCACCCTTGGTCGCGCGGGAGAAACAATGAGCAGTTCTTC
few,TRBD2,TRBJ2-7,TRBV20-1,CSASARERSYEQYF,TGCAGTGCTAGTGCGCGGGAGAGGTCCTACGAGCAGTACTTC
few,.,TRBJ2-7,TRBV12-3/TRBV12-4,CASSLAGAGVTYEQYF,TGTGCCAGCAGTTTAGCAGGCGCCGGGGTCACCTACGAGCAGTACTTC
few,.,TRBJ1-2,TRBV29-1,CSVLPWDNNYGYTF,TGCAGCGTCCTCCCCTGGGACAATAACTATGGCTACACCTTC
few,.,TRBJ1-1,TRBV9,CASSVSGNTEAFF,TGTGCCAGCAGCGTATCAGGGAACACTGAAGCTTTCTTT
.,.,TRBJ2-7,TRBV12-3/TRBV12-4,CASRISGNSYEQYF,TGTGCCAGCAGGATTAGCGGAAACTCCTACGAGCAGTACTTC
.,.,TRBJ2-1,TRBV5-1,CASSPWTGSSYNEQFF,TGCGCCAGCAGCCCTTGGACGGGGAGCTCCTACAATGAGCAGTTCTTC
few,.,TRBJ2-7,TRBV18,CASSLLRDLHYYEQYF,TGTGCCAGCTCACTGCTGCGGGACCTCCACTACTACGAGCAGTACTTC
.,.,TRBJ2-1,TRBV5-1,CASSQSSMNEQFF,TGCGCCAGCAGCCAGTCCTCTATGAATGAGCAGTTCTTC
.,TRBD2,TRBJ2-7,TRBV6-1,CASGRTSGMAEQYF,TGTGCCAGCGGGAGGACTAGCGGGATGGCCGAGCAGTACTTC